This is a list of T cell receptor beta chains from one sample in a study of cytomegalovirus exposure and HLA in healthy donors. Method: immunoSEQ multiplex PCR; TCRdb's copy keeps in-frame clones and lacks some. The repertoire holds tens of thousands of clones, with around 76% as singletons. Sequencing was performed on PBMCs. Every receptor here comes from a woman aged 25 to 39 in good health and CMV-seropositive. Both conserved end residues are part of each CDR3. Fields, in order: clone size, V gene, J gene, D gene, CDR3 DNA, CDR3 protein. The D gene is left open where the match is weak. Clone size appears in some rows only: once, few, many, or a class for an expanded clone.

NA	TRBV6-5	TRBJ2-3	NA	TGTGCCAGCAGACCAGACAGCACTAGCACAGATACGCAGTATTTT	CASRPDSTSTDTQYF
NA	TRBV6-7	TRBJ2-1	TRBD2	TGTGCCAGCAGTTCCGAGCGGGGGTCTTACAATGAGCAGTTCTTC	CASSSERGSYNEQFF
NA	TRBV11-3	TRBJ2-5	NA	TGTGCCAGCAGCTTAGACCGAGAGACCCAGTACTTC	CASSLDRETQYF
NA	TRBV19	TRBJ1-1	NA	TGTGCCAGTAGTTATCTGGGGGGGACTGAAGCTTTCTTT	CASSYLGGTEAFF
NA	TRBV7-2	TRBJ1-5	NA	TGTGCCAGCAGCCTACAGGATAATAGCAATCAGCCCCAGCATTTT	CASSLQDNSNQPQHF
NA	TRBV10-2	TRBJ2-3	TRBD2	TGCGCCAGCGGCCGGGCGGGAGCTACAGATACGCAGTATTTT	CASGRAGATDTQYF
NA	TRBV18	TRBJ2-7	NA	TGTGCCAGCTCACCCGCTCGGAGGGAGGTGAGCTACGAGCAGTACTTC	CASSPARREVSYEQYF
once	TRBV7-2	TRBJ2-1	NA	TGTGCCAGCAGCTTAGGACTTCCTCTCAGCTACTACAATGAGCAGTTCTTC	CASSLGLPLSYYNEQFF
NA	TRBV10-1	TRBJ2-7	NA	TGCGCCAGCATGGGAGCTTCCTACGAGCAGTACTTC	CASMGASYEQYF
NA	TRBV28	TRBJ2-3	TRBD2	TGTGCCAGCAGATTTAGCGGGACACTAATGATGGATACGCAGTATTTT	CASRFSGTLMMDTQYF
NA	TRBV10-2	TRBJ2-1	NA	TGCGCCAGCAGTGATAGTCCGGGGATAGCGACCCTCTACAATGAGCAGTTCTTC	CASSDSPGIATLYNEQFF
once	TRBV28	TRBJ2-1	NA	TGTGCCAGCAGCCGGTCCTACAATGAGCAGTTCTTC	CASSRSYNEQFF
NA	TRBV2	TRBJ2-7	TRBD1	TGTGCCAGCAGTCGACAGGGTACCTACGAGCAGTACTTC	CASSRQGTYEQYF
few	TRBV18	TRBJ2-7	TRBD1	TGTGCCAGCTCACAAGGACAGGGTGGCGAGCAGTACTTC	CASSQGQGGEQYF
NA	TRBV20-1	TRBJ2-1	TRBD2	TGCAGTGCGCAACAACTAGCGGGTCGCCTCTTC	CSAQQLAGRLF
NA	TRBV15	TRBJ2-7	NA	TGTGCCACCAGCCTCCCTAGGGGGGGGACCTACGAGCAGTACTTC	CATSLPRGGTYEQYF
NA	TRBV2	TRBJ1-1	TRBD1	TGTGCCAGCAGTGGAGACGGGACAGGGGGCCGGAACACTGAAGCTTTCTTT	CASSGDGTGGRNTEAFF
NA	TRBV7-2	TRBJ1-1	TRBD1	TGTGCCAGCAGCAGGGACAGGGGGGAAGAAGCTTTCTTT	CASSRDRGEEAFF
NA	TRBV7-9	TRBJ2-1	NA	TGTGCCAGCAGCCCGGGCGGTAACGGAGGGAATGAGCAGTTCTTC	CASSPGGNGGNEQFF
NA	TRBV6-6	TRBJ1-1	NA	TGTGCCAGCCGAACAGAGAACACTGAAGCTTTCTTT	CASRTENTEAFF
few	TRBV9	TRBJ2-2	TRBD1	TGTGCCAGCAGCGACAGGGGGCGCGGGGAGCTGTTTTTT	CASSDRGRGELFF
NA	TRBV30	TRBJ1-4	NA	TGTGCCTGGAGTGTAACTGGGGGGGCGGAGAAACTGTTTTTT	CAWSVTGGAEKLFF
few	TRBV7-6	TRBJ1-2	NA	TGTGCCAGCAGCCCTGGCGGGGGAAGCTATGGCTACACCTTC	CASSPGGGSYGYTF
NA	TRBV9	TRBJ2-7	TRBD2	TGTGCCAGCTCCACTAGCGGGAGGTCGGACGAGCAGTACTTC	CASSTSGRSDEQYF
NA	TRBV18	TRBJ2-7	TRBD2	TGTGCCAGCTCACCCGGGACTAGCGGGAAGGTCGAGCAGTACTTC	CASSPGTSGKVEQYF
NA	TRBV6-5	TRBJ1-1	NA	TGTGCCAGCAGTAAACAGGGTAGCACTGAAGCTTTCTTT	CASSKQGSTEAFF
NA	TRBV7-2	TRBJ1-2	TRBD1	TGTGCCAGCAGCTTCCGCCCTGGGACAGCCAATTATGGCTACACCTTC	CASSFRPGTANYGYTF
NA	TRBV28	TRBJ2-7	TRBD1	TGTGCCAGCAGCCCTGGACAGGGGAAGATCTACGAGCAGTACTTC	CASSPGQGKIYEQYF
NA	TRBV29-1	TRBJ2-3	NA	TGCACCGGTAAGGACACCACAGATACGCAGTATTTT	CTGKDTTDTQYF
NA	TRBV28	TRBJ1-2	TRBD1	TGTGCCAGCAGTCTCAGGGGGCGCGACTATGGCTACACCTTC	CASSLRGRDYGYTF
NA	TRBV28	TRBJ1-5	NA	TGTGCCAGCAGTCCCCCGGGGTCCCGGAATCAGCCCCAGCATTTT	CASSPPGSRNQPQHF
NA	TRBV6-1	TRBJ1-1	NA	TGTGCCAGCAGGAAGTCCCAGGGATGGAACACTGAAGCTTTCTTT	CASRKSQGWNTEAFF
NA	TRBV27	TRBJ2-7	TRBD2	TGTGCCAGCAGTTCCCCCAGGCGGGGGGCCTACGAGCAGTACTTC	CASSSPRRGAYEQYF
NA	TRBV5-4	TRBJ1-1	TRBD1	TGTGCCAGCAGCTTGGAGCCAGGGGGTGTGAACACTGAAGCTTTCTTT	CASSLEPGGVNTEAFF
NA	TRBV7-9	TRBJ2-5	TRBD1	TGTGCCAGCAGCGTCCGACAGGGCCAAGAGACCCAGTACTTC	CASSVRQGQETQYF
NA	TRBV5-4	TRBJ2-1	TRBD2	TGTGCCAGCAGCTTGGCGTTGGGGACTAGCGGTAACAATGAGCAGTTCTTC	CASSLALGTSGNNEQFF
NA	TRBV4-1	TRBJ2-5	NA	TGCGCCAGCAGCCAAGATTTGGCGGGATTGGCCCAGTACTTC	CASSQDLAGLAQYF
NA	TRBV6-5	TRBJ1-1	TRBD1	TGTGCCAGCAGTTTAACCAAGACAGGGGAGAACACTGAAGCTTTCTTT	CASSLTKTGENTEAFF
NA	TRBV7-8	TRBJ2-1	TRBD1	TGTGCCAGCAGCCTCGGGACAGGGGATGAGCAGTTCTTC	CASSLGTGDEQFF
NA	TRBV7-6	TRBJ1-3	NA	TGTGCCAGCAGCTTAGAGTATCGTAGCTCTGGAAACACCATATATTTT	CASSLEYRSSGNTIYF
NA	TRBV28	TRBJ1-1	NA	TGTGCCAGCAGTTTTCGGGACACTGAAGCTTTCTTT	CASSFRDTEAFF
NA	TRBV15	TRBJ2-7	TRBD1	TGTGCCACCAGCACGGACAGGCGGACGGCCTACGAGCAGTACTTC	CATSTDRRTAYEQYF
NA	TRBV30	TRBJ2-1	NA	TGTGCCTGGATGAGAAGGGGCATAGGCAATGAGCAGTTCTTC	CAWMRRGIGNEQFF
NA	TRBV28	TRBJ2-7	NA	TGTGCCAGCAGTTTCCGAAGGGGGATCGGGTCCTACGAGCAGTACTTC	CASSFRRGIGSYEQYF
NA	TRBV7-2	TRBJ2-2	NA	TGTGCCAGCAGCTCTAGGGGGTCTGGCGGGGAGCTGTTTTTT	CASSSRGSGGELFF
once	TRBV29-1	TRBJ1-1	NA	TGCAGCGTTGATGAGTGGACAGATGAAGCTTTCTTT	CSVDEWTDEAFF
NA	TRBV5-1	TRBJ1-2	TRBD1	TGCGCCAGCAGCTCGGACAGGGTGAGCTATGGCTACACCTTC	CASSSDRVSYGYTF
NA	TRBV7-9	TRBJ1-2	NA	TGTGCCAGCAGCCACAGGGTATCCTTCGGCTACACCTTC	CASSHRVSFGYTF
few	TRBV10-3	TRBJ1-3	NA	TGTGCCATCAGCCCCGGCGGGGGTGGAAACACCATATATTTT	CAISPGGGGNTIYF